This T cell receptor beta chain was sequenced during a study of radiation and T cells in renal cell carcinoma (dated by TCRdb to the early 2020s). Study-level background: In total, approximately 53 samples underwent TCR beta sequencing: 25 or so tumors plus 27 peripheral blood samples. The last blood draw occurred 4 weeks after radiation, at the same time as nephrectomy. Across all 53 samples, 4,000,000 or so unique CDR3 nucleotide sequences encoding 2,658,974 unique CDR3 amino acid sequences were identified.

The germline V and J ends show losses of 5 bases and 5 bases respectively, and no gene match explains 3 bases of the junction. The CDR3, cysteine through phenylalanine, is 13 amino acids long. Only the CDR3 region is kept as DNA, spanning 39 bases read in frame from base 1. CDR1 and CDR2 (MRHNA, SNTAGT) derive from the germline V gene. Following the manufacturer's recommendations, the immunoSEQ kit was used to generate TCR beta libraries from genomic DNA. To prepare libraries, a first multiplex PCR with proprietary primers was run, followed by a second PCR that added unique barcodes, and a bead cleanup was done after each round. A positive control reaction and a negative control reaction, both provided in the kit, were run with every batch of samples. The final libraries were assessed on an Agilent 4200 TapeStation D1000 ScreenTape, pooled by volume, and quantified by qPCR. Sequencing was performed on an Illumina NextSeq500 with a MidOutput 150-cycle cartridge, and 156 Read1 and 15 Index1 cycles were run with kit custom primers. The pooled library was loaded at roughly 1 pM with roughly 19% PhiX control spiked in. On the authors' methods: Vendor-processed data were analyzed in R, with a clonotype defined as all T cells sharing the same CDR3 nucleotide sequence. In the clone abundance analyses, frequencies were normalized to the 10,000 most abundant clones in each sample. Public T cell clones, averaging fewer than five per sample, were removed before analysis. A difference in abundance of at least 32-fold between compartments was used to define tumor-enriched and baseline blood-enriched clonotypes. A beta-binomial differential abundance model was used to identify clonotypes that were expanded or contracted between blood time points. Similarity between tumor and blood repertoires was quantified using the Baroni-Urbani and Buser coefficient, and groups were compared with two-tailed Wilcoxon tests in R. Drawn from immuneACCESS, this table holds only the in-frame rearrangements with V and J called that TCRdb kept. Clones are partly lost; checked studies trace under half to an unresolved V gene and leave the rest unexplained. The D gene and trimming were derived from the DNA, and the V and J assignments and clone size from that table. The sample profile shows around 100,000 clones; 84% of them were found once. The top ten hold roughly 7.9% of the sample.

Results and caveats for the whole study, not just this receptor: Because the trial had a single-armed design, the trial could not examine how radiation dose or scheduling affected the TCR repertoire. In blood, the top tumor clonotypes increased from baseline to 2 weeks after radiation and then shrank by 4 weeks, which suggests a temporary expansion of tumor-resident clones. Dynamics of the blood repertoire were not tracked past 4 weeks after treatment. Because pretreatment tumor biopsies were not available, the baseline intratumoral presence of clonotypes could not be determined.

A single count supports this clone. The clone's antigen remains unknown. No much larger clone exists at a distance of one base, and base qualities are not known. Sample time point, as interpreted from the label and publication: blood 4 weeks post-SBRT, at nephrectomy. In the paper's terms, the treatment or condition label means: 15 Gy SBRT to primary tumor, nephrectomy 4 weeks later. The samples were drawn from a clinical trial, where primary renal cell carcinomas were treated with 15 Gy of stereotactic body radiation therapy and then removed by nephrectomy 4 weeks afterward. To follow tumor-enriched clonotypes, serial peripheral blood was collected from radiation-treated patients at baseline and at 2 weeks and 4 weeks after SBRT. Every patient had renal cell carcinoma of clear cell pathology. The QIAamp DNA Blood Mini Kit (Qiagen) was used to prepare genomic DNA for TCR sequencing. The analyses included only samples that passed all quality control checks.

Specimen: blood, collected from a patient whose treatment included radiotherapy and nephrectomy. The TCR was taken from a man in his fifties or sixties with renal cell carcinoma. The V and J genes are TRBV6-4 and TRBJ2-1, with 7 bases matching TRBD1. The CDR3 protein is CASSLQGDNEQFF. The nucleotide sequence reads as follows: TGTGCCAGCAGTCTTCAGGGGGACAATGAGCAGTTCTTC.